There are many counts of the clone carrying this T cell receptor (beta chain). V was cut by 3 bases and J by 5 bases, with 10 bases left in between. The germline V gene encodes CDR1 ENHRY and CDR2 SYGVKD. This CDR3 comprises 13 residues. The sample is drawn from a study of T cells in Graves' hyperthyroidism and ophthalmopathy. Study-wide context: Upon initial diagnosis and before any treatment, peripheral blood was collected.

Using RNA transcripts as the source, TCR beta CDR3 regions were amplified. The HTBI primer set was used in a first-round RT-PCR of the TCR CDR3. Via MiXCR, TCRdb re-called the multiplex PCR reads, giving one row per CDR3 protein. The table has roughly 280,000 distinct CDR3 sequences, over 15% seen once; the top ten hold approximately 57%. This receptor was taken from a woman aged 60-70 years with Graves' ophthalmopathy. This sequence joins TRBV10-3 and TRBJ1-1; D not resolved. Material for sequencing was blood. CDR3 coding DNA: TGTGCCATCAGTGACCCGACGGAAACTGAAGCTTTCTTT. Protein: CAISDPTETEAFF.